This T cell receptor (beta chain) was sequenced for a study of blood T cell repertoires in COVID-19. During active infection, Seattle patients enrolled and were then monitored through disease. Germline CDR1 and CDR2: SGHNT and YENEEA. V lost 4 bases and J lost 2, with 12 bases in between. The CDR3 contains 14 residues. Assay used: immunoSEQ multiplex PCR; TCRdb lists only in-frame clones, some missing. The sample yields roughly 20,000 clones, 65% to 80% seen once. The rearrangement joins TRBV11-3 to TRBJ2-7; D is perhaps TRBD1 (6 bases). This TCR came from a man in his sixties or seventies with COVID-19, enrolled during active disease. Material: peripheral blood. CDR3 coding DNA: TGTGCCAGCAGCTCAGGACAGTCCGCCTACGAGCAGTACTTC. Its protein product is CASSSGQSAYEQYF.